These 17 T cell receptor beta chains were sequenced from one sample in a study of cytomegalovirus exposure and HLA in healthy donors. Profiling relied on immunoSEQ multiplex PCR, and the TCRdb table lists in-frame clones only, not all of them. This table has 150,000 to 200,000 clones, roughly 90% appearing once. Source material: PBMCs. The receptors were gathered from a woman younger than 45 in good health and CMV-seronegative.

V gene TRBV10-3 combines with J gene TRBJ2-1; perhaps TRBD2 as D (6 bases). The germline V and J ends were trimmed by 2 bases and 0 bases, with 23 bases remaining between them. The CDR3 consists of 20 residues. From germline, CDR1 is ENHRY and CDR2 SYGVKD. In nucleotides, the CDR3 is TGTGCCATCAGTGAGGAAGCCGGGACTGGTAAACCCAGCTCCTACAATGAGCAGTTCTTC. Protein sequence: CAISEEAGTGKPSSYNEQFF.

The chain links TRBV29-1 to TRBJ2-3, with D perhaps given as TRBD1 or TRBD2 (6 bases each). The CDR3 sequence is 15 residues long. V lost 7 bases and J 0 bases, leaving 17 bases between the germline ends. Per the germline V gene, CDR1 is SQVTM and CDR2 is ANQGSEA. The CDR3 DNA is TGCAGCGCCGGAGGTACAGGGAGGAGCACAGATACGCAGTATTTT. This encodes CSAGGTGRSTDTQYF.

The rearrangement joins TRBV25-1 to TRBJ1-5; D unresolved. V was pared by 7 bases and J by 1 base, with 5 bases between. The CDR3 has 12 amino acids. In germline, CDR1 is MGHDK, CDR2 SYGVNS. The CDR3 DNA is TGTGCCAGCACACGGAGCAATCAGCCCCAGCATTTT. Its translation: CASTRSNQPQHF.

This sequence joins TRBV6-1 and TRBJ2-3; maybe TRBD2 (7 bases). Between the trimmed V and J ends, which lost 2 bases and 2 bases, there was a span of 17 bases. Germline CDR1 MNHNS, CDR2 SASEGT. The CDR3 consists of 17 residues. The CDR3 region has the DNA TGTGCCAGCAGTGAAACCCTGGGGGGGCCTTTCACAGATACGCAGTATTTT. It codes for CASSETLGGPFTDTQYF.

The V call is TRBV7-9, the J call TRBJ1-1; D call uncertain. This CDR3 has 13 residues. V lost 3 bases and J 5 bases, leaving 10 bases between the germline ends. CDR1 is SEHNR, CDR2 FQNEAQ, per germline (reference sequence). The CDR3 DNA sequence: TGTGCCAGCAGCTTTGGGGATAGTACTGAAGCTTTCTTT. It is translated as CASSFGDSTEAFF.

This chain links TRBV2 with TRBJ2-5; tentative D call: TRBD1 (6 bases). The CDR3 totals 14 residues. Germline CDR1 is SNHLY and CDR2 is FYNNEI. Trimming stripped 4 bases from V and 5 bases from J, with 14 bases between. CDR3 nucleotide sequence: TGTGCCAGCAGTGCCCAACAGGGTTCGGAGACCCAGTACTTC. The encoded protein is CASSAQQGSETQYF. The full variable domain, completed using reference TRBV2 and TRBJ2-5, is EPEVTQTPSHQVTQMGQEVILRCVPISNHLYFYWYRQILGQKVEFLVSFYNNEISEKSEIFDDQFSVERPDGSNFTLKIRSTKLEDSAMYFCASSAQQGSETQYFGPGTRLLVL.

The J gene is TRBJ1-2, the V gene TRBV9; D is uncertain. Trimming removed 2 bases at V and 3 bases at J, with 14 bases between. Germline V gives CDR1 SGDLS, CDR2 YYNGEE. The length of the CDR3 is 15 residues. The CDR3 spells CASSVAHTTHYGYTF. The CDR3 nucleotides are TGTGCCAGCAGCGTCGCGCACACAACACACTATGGCTACACCTTC.

This chain joins TRBV4-3 and TRBJ2-7; tentative D call: TRBD1 (7 bases). The CDR3 is 14 residues long. Trimming cost V 4 bases and J 7 bases, with 17 bases left between them. Germline V gene data show CDR1 as LGHNA and CDR2 as YSLEER. This CDR3 reads CASSPQDRRGEQYF. The CDR3 nucleotides are TGCGCCAGCAGCCCCCAGGACAGGAGGGGGGAGCAGTACTTC.

The CDR3, as DNA: TGTGCCAGCAGCTCGCGGTGGGCGGATACGCAGTATTTT. It encodes CASSSRWADTQYF. The genes are TRBV5-4 and TRBJ2-3; no reliable D call. Germline V lookup: CDR1 SGHNT, CDR2 YYREEE (reference sequence). CDR3 length equals 13 residues. The V end lost 3 bases, the J end lost 6 bases, and 11 bases lay between the germline ends.

The chain recombines TRBV7-9 with TRBJ1-4; 12 nucleotides agree with TRBD1. CDR1 and CDR2 (germline): SEHNR, FQNEAQ (reference sequence). Trimming took 5 bases from V and 1 from J; bases not matched to a gene: 8. CDR3 length: 18 amino acids. CDR3 nucleotides: TGTGCCAGCAGCCCCGGGACAGGGGGCTTCGGAACTAATGAAAAACTGTTTTTT. It yields the protein CASSPGTGGFGTNEKLFF.

CDR3 bases: TGTGCCTGGAGTCCGTACAGGTTTTACTCTGGAAACACCATATATTTT. Protein: CAWSPYRFYSGNTIYF. The chain carries TRBV30 and TRBJ1-3; TRBD1 is a possible D gene (5 bases). The germline CDR1 and CDR2 sequences are GTSNPN and SVGIG (reference sequence). The V end was cut by 2 bases, the J end by 0 bases, with 14 bases between. This CDR3 is 16 amino acids long.

The chain uses TRBV30 and TRBJ1-5; D remains unclear. Germline V gives CDR1 GTSNPN, CDR2 SVGIG (reference sequence). V dropped 0 bases and J dropped 6 bases, with 18 bases sitting between them. The CDR3 is made up of 16 amino acids. The CDR3 sequence is CAWSVRVRESPQPQHF. The CDR3, as DNA: TGTGCCTGGAGTGTACGGGTACGGGAGAGCCCTCAGCCCCAGCATTTT.

The genes are TRBV2 and TRBJ1-1; the match to TRBD1 covers 9 bases. CDR3 size: 12 residues. J gave up 6 bases and V 4 bases, and 0 bases lay outside the gene matches. Germline CDR1 reads SNHLY; CDR2 reads FYNNEI. CDR3 region: CASSGQGAEAFF. Here the CDR3 DNA reads TGTGCCAGCAGTGGACAGGGGGCTGAAGCTTTCTTT.

This clone was seen only a few times. V is TRBV11-2 and J is TRBJ2-4; D gene unclear. CDR1 SGHAT and CDR2 FQNNGV come from the germline V gene. Trimming left V 5 bases short and J 2 bases short, with 10 bases between. CDR3 length: 14 amino acids. Here the CDR3 DNA reads TGTGCCAGCAGCCCGCAGGTGACCAAAAACATTCAGTACTTC. Translated: CASSPQVTKNIQYF. The full variable domain, with the rest looked up from reference TRBV11-2 and TRBJ2-4, is EAGVAQSPRYKIIEKRQSVAFWCNPISGHATLYWYQQILGQGPKLLIQFQNNGVVDDSQLPKDRFSAERLKGVDSTLKIQPAKLEDSAVYLCASSPQVTKNIQYFGAGTRLSVL.

This clone was seen a single time. Here the CDR3 reads CASSTTLTGELFF. CDR3 bases: TGTGCCAGTAGTACCACCTTAACCGGGGAGCTGTTTTTT. The V gene is TRBV19, the J gene TRBJ2-2, with D unresolved. The germline gives CDR1 LNHDA, CDR2 SQIVND (reference sequence). The CDR3 contains 13 residues. The V end lost 4 bases, the J end lost 5 bases, and 8 bases lay between the germline ends.

The V call is TRBV7-8, the J call TRBJ2-3; 7 bases agree with TRBD1. The CDR3 is made up of 17 amino acids. Trimming took 6 bases from V and 0 from J; bases not matched to a gene: 12. CDR1 is SGHVS, CDR2 FQNEAQ, per germline. The CDR3 DNA reads TGTGCCAGCAGGGGGACAGAAAGGAGGAAAAGCACAGATACGCAGTATTTT. Encoded protein: CASRGTERRKSTDTQYF.

The V gene is TRBV11-3, the J gene TRBJ2-7, with TRBD2 matching 8 bases. The junction had 2 bases not matched to a gene; V was cut back by 1 base and J by 0 bases. This CDR3 region has 15 residues. CDR1 is SGHNT, CDR2 YENEEA, per germline. The CDR3 loop is CASSLVSGISYEQYF. The CDR3, as DNA: TGTGCCAGCAGCTTAGTTAGCGGGATCTCCTACGAGCAGTACTTC.